Each of the 3 T cell receptor beta chains below was sequenced from the same sample in a study of blood T cell repertoires in COVID-19. Produced via immunoSEQ multiplex PCR; TCRdb's table is partial and in-frame only. Among 90,000 to 150,000 clones listed, roughly 83% were seen once. Material: peripheral blood. The source of these receptors is a woman at least 80 years old with acute or convalescent COVID-19.

V and J are TRBV6-2 or TRBV6-3 and TRBJ1-5; D remains unclear. With 6 bases removed from V and 7 bases from J, the gap between germline ends came to 13 bases. Germline V gene lookup returns CDR1 MNHEY and CDR2 SVGEGT. The CDR3 has 13 amino acids. In DNA form, the CDR3 reads TGTGCCAGCAGCTTGGAGGGTGGGCAGCCCCAGCATTTT. This gives the protein CASSLEGGQPQHF.

The V and J genes are TRBV2 and TRBJ2-5; D remains unclear. Germline V gene sequence: CDR1 SNHLY, CDR2 FYNNEI. This CDR3 comprises 14 residues. V lost 4 bases and J lost 1, with 10 bases in between. CDR3 region: CASSGVSSQETQYF. The CDR3, as DNA: TGTGCCAGCAGTGGAGTTTCCTCCCAAGAGACCCAGTACTTC.

This sequence joins TRBV6-2 or TRBV6-3 and TRBJ1-1; 7 positions agree with TRBD1. The CDR3 is made up of 14 amino acids. From germline, CDR1 is MNHEY and CDR2 SVGEGT. The V segment lost 6 bases and the J segment 3 bases; nucleotides outside the gene matches: 7. The CDR3 loop reads CASSTTGADTEAFF. CDR3 nucleotide sequence: TGTGCCAGCAGCACCACAGGGGCGGACACTGAAGCTTTCTTT.